This T cell receptor (beta chain) stems from a study of T cells in Graves' hyperthyroidism and ophthalmopathy. Amplification targeted TCR beta CDR3 regions from RNA transcripts. TCR CDR3 underwent first-round RT-PCR with the HTBI primer set. Using its own MiXCR run on the multiplex PCR reads, TCRdb lists one record per CDR3 protein. The sample consists of about 380,000 distinct CDR3 sequences, approximately 17% of them appearing once. Source material for PBMCs was 10 ml fresh peripheral blood. J was trimmed by 5 bases and V by 4 bases; bases with no gene match: 3. The V gene's germline CDR1 is MDHEN and CDR2 SYDVKM. The CDR3 consists of 13 residues. This clonotype came up a few times.

Sequencing was performed on blood. This TCR derives from a man aged 18 to 29 with Graves' ophthalmopathy. The chain combines TRBV28 with TRBJ2-3; 7 bases align to TRBD1. The CDR3 protein is CASSWQGVDTQYF. The CDR3 nucleotides read TGTGCCAGCAGTTGGCAGGGGGTAGATACGCAGTATTTT.